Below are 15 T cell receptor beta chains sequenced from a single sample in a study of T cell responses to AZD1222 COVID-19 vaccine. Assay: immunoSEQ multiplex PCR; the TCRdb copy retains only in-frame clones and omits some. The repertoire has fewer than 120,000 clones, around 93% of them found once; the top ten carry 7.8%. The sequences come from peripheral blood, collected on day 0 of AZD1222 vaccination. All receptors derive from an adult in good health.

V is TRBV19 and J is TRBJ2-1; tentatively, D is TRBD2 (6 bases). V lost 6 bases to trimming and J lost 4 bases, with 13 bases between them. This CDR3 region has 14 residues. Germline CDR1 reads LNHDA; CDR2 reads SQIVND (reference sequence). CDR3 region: CASRTRDFYNEQFF. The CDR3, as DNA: TGTGCCAGTAGGACGAGGGACTTTTACAATGAGCAGTTCTTC. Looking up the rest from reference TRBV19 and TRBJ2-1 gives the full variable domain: DGGITQSPKYLFRKEGQNVTLSCEQNLNHDAMYWYRQDPGQGLRLIYYSQIVNDFQKGDIAEGYSVSREKKESFPLTVTSAQKNPTAFYLCASRTRDFYNEQFFGPGTRLTVL.

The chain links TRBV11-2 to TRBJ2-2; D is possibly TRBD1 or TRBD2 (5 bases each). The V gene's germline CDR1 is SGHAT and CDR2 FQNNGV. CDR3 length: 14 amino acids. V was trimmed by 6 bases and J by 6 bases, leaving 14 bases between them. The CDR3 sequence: CASRVMGTPGELFF. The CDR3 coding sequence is TGTGCCAGCAGGGTTATGGGGACGCCCGGGGAGCTGTTTTTT.

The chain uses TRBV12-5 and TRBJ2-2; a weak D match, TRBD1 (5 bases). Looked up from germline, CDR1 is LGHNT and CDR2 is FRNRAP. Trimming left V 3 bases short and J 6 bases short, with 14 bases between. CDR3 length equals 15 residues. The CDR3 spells CASGFSDSRSGELFF. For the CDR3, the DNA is TGTGCTAGTGGTTTTTCTGACAGTAGATCCGGGGAGCTGTTTTTT.

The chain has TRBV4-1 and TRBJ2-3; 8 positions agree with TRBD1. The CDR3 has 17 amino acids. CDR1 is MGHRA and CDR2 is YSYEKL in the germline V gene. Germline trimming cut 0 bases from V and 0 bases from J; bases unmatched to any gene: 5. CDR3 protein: CASSQDWTGLSTDTQYF. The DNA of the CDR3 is TGCGCCAGCAGCCAAGATTGGACAGGGTTGAGCACAGATACGCAGTATTTT.

The CDR3 loop is CAVSIDLGALHF. The CDR3 DNA sequence: TGTGCGGTCTCAATCGACTTGGGGGCCCTCCACTTT. V gene TRBV30 combines with J gene TRBJ1-6, with a tentative D call TRBD1 (5 bases). The CDR3 is made up of 12 amino acids. Germline V lookup: CDR1 GTSNPN, CDR2 SVGIG (reference sequence).

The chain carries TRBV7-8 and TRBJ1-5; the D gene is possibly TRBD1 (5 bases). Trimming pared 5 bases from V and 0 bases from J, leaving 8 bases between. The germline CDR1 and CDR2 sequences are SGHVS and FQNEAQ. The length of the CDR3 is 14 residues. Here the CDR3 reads CASSPDSSNQPQHF. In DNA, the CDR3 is TGTGCCAGCAGCCCTGACAGTAGCAATCAGCCCCAGCATTTT.

The CDR3 nucleotides read TGTGCCAGCAGCTTAAGACCAAAAGGGGTTAATGAAAAACTGTTTTTT. It translates to CASSLRPKGVNEKLFF. The chain recombines TRBV7-8 with TRBJ1-4, with D perhaps TRBD1 (5 bases). The CDR3 is 16 amino acids. Deletions cut 2 bases from V and 4 bases from J, with 14 bases between. The V gene's germline CDR1 is SGHVS and CDR2 FQNEAQ.

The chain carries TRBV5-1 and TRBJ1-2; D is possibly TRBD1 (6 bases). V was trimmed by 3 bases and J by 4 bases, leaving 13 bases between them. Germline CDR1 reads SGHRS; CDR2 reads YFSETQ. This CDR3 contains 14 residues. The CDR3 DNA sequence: TGCGCCAGCAGCTGGAACAGGGTGGGCTATGGCTACACCTTC. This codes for CASSWNRVGYGYTF.

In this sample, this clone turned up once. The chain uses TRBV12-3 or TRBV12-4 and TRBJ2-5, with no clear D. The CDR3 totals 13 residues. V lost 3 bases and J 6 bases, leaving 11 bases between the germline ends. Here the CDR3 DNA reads TGTGCCAGCAGTTTTGCAGGTCGAAAGACCCAGTACTTC. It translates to CASSFAGRKTQYF.

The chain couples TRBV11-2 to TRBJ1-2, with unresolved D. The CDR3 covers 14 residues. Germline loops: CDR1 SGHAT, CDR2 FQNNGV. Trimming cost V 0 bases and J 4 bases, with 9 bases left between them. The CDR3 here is CASSLEPPAYGYTF. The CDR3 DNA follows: TGTGCCAGCAGCTTAGAGCCCCCAGCCTATGGCTACACCTTC.

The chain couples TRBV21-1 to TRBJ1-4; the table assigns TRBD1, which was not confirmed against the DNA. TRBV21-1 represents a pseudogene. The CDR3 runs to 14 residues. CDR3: CARTPTGVVEKLFF. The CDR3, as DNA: TGTGCCAGGACTCCGACAGGGGTTGTTGAAAAACTGTTTTTT.

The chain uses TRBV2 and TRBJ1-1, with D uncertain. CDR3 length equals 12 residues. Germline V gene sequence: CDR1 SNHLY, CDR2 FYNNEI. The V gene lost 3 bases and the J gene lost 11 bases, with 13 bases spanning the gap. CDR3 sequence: CASSEIGIGAFF. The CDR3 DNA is TGTGCCAGCAGTGAGATAGGGATAGGGGCTTTCTTT. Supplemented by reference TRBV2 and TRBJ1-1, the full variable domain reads EPEVTQTPSHQVTQMGQEVILRCVPISNHLYFYWYRQILGQKVEFLVSFYNNEISEKSEIFDDQFSVERPDGSNFTLKIRSTKLEDSAMYFCASSEIGIGAFFGQGTRLTVV.

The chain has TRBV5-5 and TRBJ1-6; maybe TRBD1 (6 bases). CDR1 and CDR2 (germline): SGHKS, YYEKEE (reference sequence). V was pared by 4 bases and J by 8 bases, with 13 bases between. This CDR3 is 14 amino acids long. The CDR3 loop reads CASSHRDTYSPLHF. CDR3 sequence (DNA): TGTGCCAGCAGCCACCGGGACACATATTCACCCCTCCACTTT.

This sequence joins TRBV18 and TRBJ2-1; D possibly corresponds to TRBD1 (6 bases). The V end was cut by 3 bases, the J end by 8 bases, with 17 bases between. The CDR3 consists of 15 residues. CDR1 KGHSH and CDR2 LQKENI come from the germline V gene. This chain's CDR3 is CASSPQTGSRDEQFF. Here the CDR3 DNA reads TGTGCCAGCTCACCGCAGACAGGTTCCAGGGATGAGCAGTTCTTC.

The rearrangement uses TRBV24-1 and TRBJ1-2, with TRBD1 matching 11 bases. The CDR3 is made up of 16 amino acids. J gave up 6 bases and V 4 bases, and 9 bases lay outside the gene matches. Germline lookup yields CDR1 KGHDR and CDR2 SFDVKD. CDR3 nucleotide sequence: TGTGCCACCAGTGAGACGGGACAGGGGGTAGGGGATGGCTACACCTTC. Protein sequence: CATSETGQGVGDGYTF.